What follows describes a single T cell receptor beta chain. Original analysis: Nucleated cell counts were estimated from reference gene primer amplification. Clones were read by immunoSEQ multiplex PCR, and TCRdb kept only the in-frame ones, dropping some. The V and J calls and clone size were taken over from that table, and D and trimming were inferred from the DNA. Of tens of thousands of clones listed, about 88% are singletons. The source of the sample is a study of blood T cell repertoires in COVID-19. Study background: Samples of COVID-19 (acute and convalescent) were obtained from the United States, Italy and Spain. PBMCs, B-cell-depleted T cells, or T cells were the source of the cDNA or gDNA that made up the material.

Material: peripheral blood. The clonotype was recovered from a woman older than 75 with acute or convalescent COVID-19.

The CDR3 region has the DNA TGTGCCAGCAGTTTACAGGGCAACTATGGCTACACCTTC. Its translation is CASSLQGNYGYTF. The genes are TRBV27 and TRBJ1-2; the D gene is possibly TRBD1 (5 bases). Trimming took 2 bases from V and 2 from J, leaving 6 bases between them. The germline CDR1 and CDR2 sequences are MNHEY and SMNVEV (reference sequence). The CDR3 contains 13 residues.